The clone carrying this T cell receptor beta chain came up a few times. Its antigen is not known. Though probably carrying unrecorded immune exposures, donors were nominally healthy at sampling. This sample was taken from a study of cytomegalovirus exposure and HLA in healthy donors. The wider study: Across under 450 genotyped donors, approximately 81% landed in the Caucasian-associated ancestry cluster. Whole-study findings and limits: Accounts indicate the classifier identified cytomegalovirus status with strong specificity and sensitivity. A later analysis revealed that TCR association rates differed between HLA loci, peaking at DRB1 and bottoming out at HLA-C.

This PCR relied on a set of 60 Vbeta primers and 13 Jbeta primers. Here immunoSEQ multiplex PCR was the method, and the copy in TCRdb shows in-frame clones only, minus some. Here the sample spans under 150,000 clones, around 79% being singletons. The V segment lost 3 bases and the J segment 10 bases; nucleotides outside the gene matches: 6. The CDR3 has 12 amino acids. The germline CDR1 and CDR2 sequences are SGHRS and YFSETQ. This clonotype was sampled from a man aged 18 to 29 in good health and CMV-seronegative. The genes are TRBV5-1 and TRBJ1-1, with 7 bases that match TRBD1. Sample: PBMCs. CDR3 loop: CASSSSYRGAFF. DNA of the CDR3: TGCGCCAGCAGCTCCTCCTACAGGGGAGCTTTCTTT.